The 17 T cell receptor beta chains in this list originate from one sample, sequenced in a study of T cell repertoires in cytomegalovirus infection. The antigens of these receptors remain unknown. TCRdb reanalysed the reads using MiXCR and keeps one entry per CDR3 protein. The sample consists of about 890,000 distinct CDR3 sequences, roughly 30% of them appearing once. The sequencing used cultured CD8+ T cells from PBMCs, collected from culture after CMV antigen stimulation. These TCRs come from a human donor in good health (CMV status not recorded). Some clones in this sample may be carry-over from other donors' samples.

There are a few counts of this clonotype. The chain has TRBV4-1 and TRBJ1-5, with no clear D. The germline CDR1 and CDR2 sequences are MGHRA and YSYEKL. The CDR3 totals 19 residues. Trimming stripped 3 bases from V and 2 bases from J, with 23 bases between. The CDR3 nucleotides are TGCGCCAGCAGCCAGTATAGAGACGGGGAAAGCAGAGGCAATCAGCCCCAGCATTTT. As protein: CASSQYRDGESRGNQPQHF.

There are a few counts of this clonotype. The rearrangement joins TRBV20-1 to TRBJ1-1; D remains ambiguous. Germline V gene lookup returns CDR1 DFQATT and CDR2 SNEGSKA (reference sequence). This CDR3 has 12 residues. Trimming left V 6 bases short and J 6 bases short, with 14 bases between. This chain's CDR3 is CSAKGGGAEAFF. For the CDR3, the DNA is TGCAGTGCCAAGGGTGGCGGTGCTGAAGCTTTCTTT.

This chain's CDR3 is CASSYWGTSGGTDTQYF. DNA for the CDR3: TGTGCCAGCAGTTACTGGGGGACTAGCGGGGGGACAGATACGCAGTATTTT. The rearrangement uses TRBV6-6 and TRBJ2-3, with 15 bases aligning to TRBD2. Germline CDR1 MNHNY, CDR2 SVGAGI (reference sequence). V gave up 1 base and J gave up 3 bases; unmatched junction bases: 2. The CDR3 loop spans 17 amino acids.

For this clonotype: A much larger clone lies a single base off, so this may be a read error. CDR3: CASNSGLAPMSAEQYV. The CDR3, as DNA: TGTGCCAGCAACTCTGGACTAGCCCCTATGTCGGCCGAGCAGTACGTC. The rearrangement links TRBV7-8 to TRBJ2-7; 8 positions agree with TRBD2. CDR3 length: 16 residues. Trimming at V came to 7 bases and at J to 6 bases, leaving 17 bases not matched to a gene. The germline V gene has CDR1 SGHVS and CDR2 FQNEAQ.

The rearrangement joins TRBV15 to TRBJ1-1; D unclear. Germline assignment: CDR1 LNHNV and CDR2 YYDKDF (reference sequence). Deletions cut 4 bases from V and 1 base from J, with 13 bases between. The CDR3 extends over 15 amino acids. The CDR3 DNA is TGTGCCACCAGCAAGGCCGGCTGGGGGAACACTGAAGCTTTCTTT. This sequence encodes CATSKAGWGNTEAFF.

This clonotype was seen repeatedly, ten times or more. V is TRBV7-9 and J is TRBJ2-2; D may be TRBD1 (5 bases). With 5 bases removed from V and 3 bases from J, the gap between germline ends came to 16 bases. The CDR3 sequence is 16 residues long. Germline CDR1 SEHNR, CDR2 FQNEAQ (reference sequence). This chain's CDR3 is CASSPQGRDYTGELFF. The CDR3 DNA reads TGTGCCAGCAGCCCCCAGGGCAGGGATTACACCGGGGAGCTGTTTTTT. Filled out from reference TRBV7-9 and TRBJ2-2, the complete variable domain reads DTGVSQNPRHKITKRGQNVTFRCDPISEHNRLYWYRQTLGQGPEFLTYFQNEAQLEKSRLLSDRFSAERPKGSFSTLEIQRTEQGDSAMYLCASSPQGRDYTGELFFGEGSRLTVL.

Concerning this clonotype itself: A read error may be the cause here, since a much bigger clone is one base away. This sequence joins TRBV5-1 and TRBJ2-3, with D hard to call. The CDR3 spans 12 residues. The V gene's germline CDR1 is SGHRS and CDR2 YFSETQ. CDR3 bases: TGCTCCAGCAGCTTAAGTCAAGATACGCAGTATTTT. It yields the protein CSSSLSQDTQYF.

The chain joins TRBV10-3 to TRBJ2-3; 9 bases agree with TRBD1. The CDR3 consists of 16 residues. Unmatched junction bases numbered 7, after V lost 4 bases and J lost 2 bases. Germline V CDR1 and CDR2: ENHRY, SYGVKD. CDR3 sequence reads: CAISVGQGGFTDTQYF. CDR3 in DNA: TGTGCCATCAGTGTGGGACAGGGAGGCTTCACAGATACGCAGTATTTT.

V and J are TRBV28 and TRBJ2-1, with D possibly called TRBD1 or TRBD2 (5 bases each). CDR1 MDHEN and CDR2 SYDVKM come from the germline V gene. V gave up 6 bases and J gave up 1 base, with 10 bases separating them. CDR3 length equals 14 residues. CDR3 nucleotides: TGTGCCAGCAGCTGGGACGAGTCCTACAATGAGCAGTTCTTC. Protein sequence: CASSWDESYNEQFF.

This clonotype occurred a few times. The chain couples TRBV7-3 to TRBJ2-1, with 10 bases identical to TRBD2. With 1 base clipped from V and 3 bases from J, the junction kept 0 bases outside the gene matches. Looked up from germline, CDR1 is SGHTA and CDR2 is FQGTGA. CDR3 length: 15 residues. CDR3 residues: CASSLRTSGYNEQFF. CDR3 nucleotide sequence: TGTGCCAGCAGCTTAAGGACTAGCGGCTACAATGAGCAGTTCTTC.

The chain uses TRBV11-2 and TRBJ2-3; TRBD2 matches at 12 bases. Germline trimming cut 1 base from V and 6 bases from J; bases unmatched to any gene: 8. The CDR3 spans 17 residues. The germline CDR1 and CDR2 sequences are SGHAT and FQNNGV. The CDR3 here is CASSLGGLAGRMDTQYF. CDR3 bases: TGTGCCAGCAGCTTAGGAGGACTAGCGGGGAGGATGGATACGCAGTATTTT.

The CDR3 nucleotides are TGCGCCAGCAGCCAAGCCCTAATAGGGGCGGTGGACACTGAAGCTTTCTTT. It encodes CASSQALIGAVDTEAFF. V gene TRBV4-1 combines with J gene TRBJ1-1; the D gene is possibly TRBD1 (5 bases). Germline CDR1 MGHRA, CDR2 YSYEKL. V lost 1 base, J lost 3 bases, and 18 bases lay in between. The CDR3 is made up of 17 amino acids.

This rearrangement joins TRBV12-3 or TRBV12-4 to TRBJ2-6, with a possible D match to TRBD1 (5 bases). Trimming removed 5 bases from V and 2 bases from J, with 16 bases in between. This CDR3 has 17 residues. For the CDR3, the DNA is TGTGCCAGCAGTCTGGAGACAGCCCGAGCTGGGGCCAACGTCCTGACTTTC. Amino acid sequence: CASSLETARAGANVLTF.

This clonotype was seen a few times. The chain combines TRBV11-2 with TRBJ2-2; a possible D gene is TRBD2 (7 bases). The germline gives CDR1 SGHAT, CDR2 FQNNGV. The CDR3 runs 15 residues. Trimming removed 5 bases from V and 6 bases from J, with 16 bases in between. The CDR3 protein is CASSPGGPRAGELFF. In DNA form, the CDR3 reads TGTGCCAGCAGCCCGGGGGGCCCCCGGGCCGGGGAGCTGTTTTTT.

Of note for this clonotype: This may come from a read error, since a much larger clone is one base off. The CDR3 reads CASSFGHEQYF. The DNA for the CDR3 is TGTGCCAGCAGTTTTGGCCACGAGCAGTACTTC. The rearrangement links TRBV12-3 or TRBV12-4 to TRBJ2-7; D uncertain. This CDR3 has 11 residues. Trimming cost V 3 bases and J 5 bases, with 5 bases left between them.

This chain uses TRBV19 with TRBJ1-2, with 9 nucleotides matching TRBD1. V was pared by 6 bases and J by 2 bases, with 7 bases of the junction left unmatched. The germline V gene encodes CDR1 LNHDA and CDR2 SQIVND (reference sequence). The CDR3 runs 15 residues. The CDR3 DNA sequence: TGTGCCAGTAGAGACAGTGGACAGGGGAACTATGGCTACACCTTC. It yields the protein CASRDSGQGNYGYTF.

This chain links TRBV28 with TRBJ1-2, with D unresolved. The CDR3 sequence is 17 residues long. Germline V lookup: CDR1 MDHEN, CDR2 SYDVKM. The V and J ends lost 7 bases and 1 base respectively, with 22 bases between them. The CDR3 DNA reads TGTGCCAGCAACCCCCGTGGGAGGGCGGCCTATAACTATGGCTACACCTTC. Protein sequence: CASNPRGRAAYNYGYTF.